Following are 9 T cell receptor beta chains from one sample sequenced in a study of blood T cell repertoires in COVID-19 (dated by TCRdb to the early 2020s). Preparation of the library involved the immunoSEQ multiplex PCR assay. TCRdb took this table from immuneACCESS and kept in-frame rearrangements with V and J called. Such tables lack part of the clones; where checked against another copy, unresolved V genes explain under half of the gap, and the rest is unexplained. This sample gives 250,000 or so clones in total; about 90% of them show up just once. Jointly, the top ten make up 2.1% of the sample. The sample was peripheral blood. Every receptor here comes from a woman between 55 and 75 years old with COVID-19, enrolled during active disease.

The V call is TRBV7-9, the J call TRBJ1-6, with a possible D match to TRBD1 (5 bases). The CDR3 sequence is 17 residues long. Germline CDR1 and CDR2: SEHNR and FQNEAQ (reference sequence). Trimming cost V 5 bases and J 6 bases, with 20 bases left between them. The CDR3 spells CASSPPQLGPGNSPLHF. CDR3 bases: TGTGCCAGCAGCCCACCGCAGTTGGGGCCCGGTAATTCACCCCTCCACTTT.

This sequence joins TRBV23-1 and TRBJ1-1, with D hard to call. TRBV23-1 is sorted into the ORF group, with uncertain function. The CDR3 has 14 residues. V was cut by 0 bases and J by 1 base, with 6 bases left in between. The CDR3 region is CASSQSAGNTEAFF. Written as DNA, the CDR3 is TGCGCCAGCAGTCAATCGGCGGGGAACACTGAAGCTTTCTTT.

This clone was observed a single time. V and J are TRBV10-3 and TRBJ1-5; TRBD1 matches at 7 bases. The V segment lost 4 bases and the J segment 4 bases; nucleotides outside the gene matches: 4. Germline V gives CDR1 ENHRY, CDR2 SYGVKD. This CDR3 has 14 amino acids. The CDR3 DNA reads TGTGCCATCAGTGGACAGGGCGGTAATCAGCCCCAGCATTTT. It translates to CAISGQGGNQPQHF.

The rearrangement joins TRBV5-1 to TRBJ2-2; 8 nucleotides align to TRBD1. This CDR3 is 16 amino acids long. Germline assignment: CDR1 SGHRS and CDR2 YFSETQ. With 1 base clipped from V and 6 bases from J, the junction kept 8 bases outside the gene matches. The CDR3 region is CASSLSEQTGAGELFF. As DNA, the CDR3 is TGCGCCAGCAGCTTGTCGGAACAGACAGGGGCCGGGGAGCTGTTTTTT.

The chain recombines TRBV9 with TRBJ2-2; 8 bases map to TRBD1. This CDR3 comprises 17 residues. V lost 4 bases and J lost 5; bases outside the gene matches: 13. The germline gives CDR1 SGDLS, CDR2 YYNGEE. The CDR3 protein is CASSSRQGTSRTGELFF. The DNA for the CDR3 is TGTGCCAGCAGCTCCAGACAGGGGACTTCGCGGACCGGGGAGCTGTTTTTT.

This chain connects TRBV5-1 to TRBJ2-3; TRBD2 matches 8 bases. The V and J ends lost 7 bases and 0 bases, in that order; junction bases with no gene match: 13. This CDR3 has 17 residues. CDR1 SGHRS and CDR2 YFSETQ come from the germline V gene. The CDR3 DNA reads TGCGCCAGCTTCGGCGCGGGGGGATTCACAAGCACAGATACGCAGTATTTT. Protein sequence: CASFGAGGFTSTDTQYF.

This chain links TRBV4-2 with TRBJ1-1, with D perhaps matching TRBD1 (6 bases). Germline CDR1 reads LGHNA; CDR2 reads YNFKEQ. The CDR3 is 15 residues long. V was cut by 8 bases and J by 3 bases, with 19 bases left in between. The CDR3, as DNA: TGTGCCAGCGGGACCTTTGGGGGGGCAGACACTGAAGCTTTCTTT. This translates into CASGTFGGADTEAFF.

V and J are TRBV15 and TRBJ1-5; D is undetermined. CDR3 size: 15 residues. Trimming left V 0 bases short and J 6 bases short, with 12 bases between. Germline V gives CDR1 LNHNV, CDR2 YYDKDF (reference sequence). CDR3 sequence (DNA): TGTGCCACCAGCAGAGATGGGCGGGCTGGTCAGCCCCAGCATTTT. Translated: CATSRDGRAGQPQHF.

This clone was seen a few times. The chain couples TRBV5-1 to TRBJ2-7, with D maybe TRBD1 (7 bases). Trimming cost V 6 bases and J 6 bases, with 22 bases left between them. Germline lookup yields CDR1 SGHRS and CDR2 YFSETQ. This CDR3 is built from 15 residues. DNA for the CDR3: TGCGCCAGCACTGGAGGGGGCGCCTATTCGGGCGAGCAGTACTTC. Its translation is CASTGGGAYSGEQYF.